This entry lists 14 T cell receptor beta chains sequenced from one sample in a study of T cells in Graves' hyperthyroidism and ophthalmopathy (dated by TCRdb to the late 2010s). Receptors were amplified or captured by multiplex PCR. TCRdb lists the instrument as Illumina HiSeq 2000. The TCR beta CDR3 regions were amplified from RNA transcripts. The first round of RT-PCR for the TCR CDR3 was performed with the HTBI primer set and the Qiagen OneStep RT-PCR kit. TCRdb passed the public sequencing reads through fastp at Q25 and MiXCR, retaining productive beta sequences. Rows with one shared CDR3 protein collapse into an entry with the most common genes and DNA. Across this sample there are some 360,000 distinct CDR3 sequences, with 15% to 20% seen only once. The ten largest clonotypes hold around 15% of the sample. Sequenced input: blood. Source of these receptors: a woman aged 40 to 50 with Graves' ophthalmopathy.

This clonotype was detected many times. The chain recombines TRBV11-1 with TRBJ2-2, with TRBD2 matching over 7 bases. In germline, CDR1 is SGHAT, CDR2 FQDESV (reference sequence). V lost 1 base to trimming and J lost 6 bases; unmatched junction nucleotides: 11. The length of the CDR3 is 17 residues. The CDR3 DNA sequence: TGTGCCAGCAGCTTAGATTTGACGACTAGCTCGGCCGGGGAGCTGTTTTTT. Amino acid sequence: CASSLDLTTSSAGELFF.

At least ten counts were recorded for this clonotype. J is TRBJ2-7 and V is TRBV4-3; D gene uncertain. CDR3 length equals 13 residues. Germline V CDR1 and CDR2: LGHNA, YSLEER. Trimming shortened V by 0 bases and J by 4 bases, and 7 bases separated the two germline ends. In DNA, the CDR3 is TGCGCCAGCAGCCAAGAGATCGGTTACGAGCAGTACTTC. Its protein is CASSQEIGYEQYF.

This clonotype was counted many times. The CDR3 coding sequence is TGTGCCAGCAGTCTGATACTAGGGACAGATACGCAGTATTTT. As protein: CASSLILGTDTQYF. The V and J genes are TRBV12-3 or TRBV12-4 and TRBJ2-3; the D gene is possibly TRBD2 (5 bases). The CDR3 runs to 14 residues. V was pared by 5 bases and J by 3 bases, with 12 bases between.

This clonotype has a count of ten or more. The chain uses TRBV7-3 and TRBJ2-2, with 9 positions matching TRBD2. There are 17 residues in the CDR3. CDR1 and CDR2 (germline): SGHTA, FQGTGA. V was clipped by 5 bases and J by 4 bases; unmatched bases: 11. The CDR3 here is CASSRGVAGGSTGELFF. The CDR3 coding sequence is TGTGCCAGCAGCCGTGGGGTCGCGGGAGGGAGCACCGGGGAGCTGTTTTTT.

This clonotype showed up many times. The chain has TRBV11-1 and TRBJ2-5; D is ambiguous. Germline-derived CDR1 and CDR2 are SGHAT and FQDESV (reference sequence). With 4 bases removed from V and 5 bases from J, the gap between germline ends came to 23 bases. CDR3 length: 17 amino acids. The CDR3 reads CASSSNLLLIKSETQYF. CDR3 DNA: TGTGCCAGCAGCTCCAACCTTTTGCTGATAAAGTCGGAGACCCAGTACTTC.

Ten or more counts support this clonotype. The rearrangement links TRBV12-5 to TRBJ1-1; D is possibly TRBD1 (6 bases). The CDR3 loop spans 16 amino acids. The germline gives CDR1 LGHNT, CDR2 FRNRAP. V was clipped by 1 base and J by 3 bases, with 15 bases between them. The DNA of the CDR3 is TGTGCTAGTGGTTTGGACCTCGGGGGGCGGTACACTGAAGCTTTCTTT. Translated, it gives CASGLDLGGRYTEAFF.

This clonotype has at least ten counts. This chain links TRBV6-1 with TRBJ2-5; D unclear. V dropped 0 bases and J dropped 6 bases, with 8 bases sitting between them. CDR1 is MNHNS, CDR2 SASEGT, per germline. This CDR3 is 13 amino acids long. CDR3 coding DNA: TGTGCCAGCAGTGAAGCAAGGGCAAAGACCCAGTACTTC. Its protein product is CASSEARAKTQYF.

This clonotype was observed many times. This rearrangement joins TRBV30 to TRBJ1-1, with D perhaps matching TRBD1 (5 bases). Trimming left V 3 bases short and J 5 bases short, with 10 bases between. Germline CDR1 reads GTSNPN; CDR2 reads SVGIG (reference sequence). CDR3 length equals 12 residues. DNA for the CDR3: TGTGCCTGGAGAGGGGCGAAGACTGAAGCTTTCTTT. Encoded protein: CAWRGAKTEAFF.

The rearrangement joins TRBV7-3 to TRBJ2-5; perhaps D is TRBD1 or TRBD2 (5 bases each). This CDR3 contains 15 residues. Trimming removed 5 bases at V and 4 bases at J, with 17 bases between. Germline CDR1 and CDR2: SGHTA and FQGTGA. CDR3 loop: CASSLGFGGRETQYF. The CDR3 DNA follows: TGTGCCAGCAGCCTCGGGTTTGGGGGACGAGAGACCCAGTACTTC.

About this clonotype: The germline gene is not matched at one end of the junction; a read error may be the cause. This rearrangement joins TRBV30 to TRBJ2-2; a possible D gene is TRBD2 (5 bases). The CDR3 spans 14 residues. The germline gives CDR1 GTSNPN, CDR2 SVGIG (reference sequence). The CDR3 coding sequence is TGTGCCTGGAGTGAGGTGTTGAACACCGGGGAGCTGTATTTT. This sequence encodes CAWSEVLNTGELYF.

The chain carries TRBV5-4 and TRBJ2-5; no definite D call. Deletions cut 0 bases from V and 0 bases from J, with 6 bases between. Germline CDR1 SGHNT, CDR2 YYREEE (reference sequence). The CDR3 covers 14 residues. In nucleotides, the CDR3 is TGTGCCAGCAGCTTGGAACTTTACCAAGAGACCCAGTACTTC. Its protein product is CASSLELYQETQYF.

This clonotype showed up many times. The chain carries TRBV28 and TRBJ2-5; weak D call: TRBD2 (6 bases). The CDR3 covers 15 residues. V was trimmed by 7 bases and J by 4 bases, leaving 19 bases between them. Germline V lookup: CDR1 MDHEN, CDR2 SYDVKM. CDR3 protein: CASNTPRRALETQYF. The CDR3 bases are TGTGCCAGCAATACGCCGAGGAGGGCCTTAGAGACCCAGTACTTC.

There are many counts of this clonotype. V and J are TRBV11-2 and TRBJ1-5; a weak D match, TRBD1 (5 bases). Germline V lookup: CDR1 SGHAT, CDR2 FQNNGV. The germline V and J ends were trimmed by 4 bases and 1 base, with 14 bases remaining between them. The CDR3 covers 16 residues. The CDR3: CASSSKPWGSNQPQHF. For the CDR3, the DNA is TGTGCCAGCAGCTCTAAACCGTGGGGGAGCAATCAGCCCCAGCATTTT.

There are many counts of this clonotype. In DNA form, the CDR3 reads TGTGCCAGCAGTTTAAGAATGGCTAGCGGGAGCACTCCTCTCAGCGGGGTGCAGTACTTC. Encoded protein: CASSLRMASGSTPLSGVQYF. The chain joins TRBV27 to TRBJ2-7; 10 bases align to TRBD2. V lost 2 bases, J lost 9 bases, and 25 bases stayed unmatched. CDR1 is MNHEY, CDR2 SMNVEV, per germline (reference sequence). CDR3 length: 20 amino acids.